A selection of T cell receptor beta chains follows, all from one sample in a study of neurological immune-mediated disorders. TCRdb called the 5' RACE reads again in MiXCR, with one record for every CDR3 protein. The sample consists of 65,000 to 95,000 distinct CDR3 sequences, just over 5% of them appearing once. Sequencing input: PBMCs. The receptor source for this set is a woman between 25 and 40 years old with multiple sclerosis. CDR3s include the opening cysteine and the closing phenylalanine or tryptophan. A D gene is named only where the DNA matches it firmly. Clone size is given for some rows only: seen once, a few or many times, or a class if the clone is expanded.

v_gene,abundance,d_gene,j_gene,CDR3nt,CDR3aa
TRBV18,-,TRBD2,TRBJ2-7,TGTGCCAGCTCACCGACTAGCGGGGTTGCCCTCGCTAACTACGAGCAGTACTTC,CASSPTSGVALANYEQYF
TRBV3-1,many,TRBD1,TRBJ2-1,TGTGCCAGCAGTCAACGGACAGGGATCTCCTTTGTGCAGTTCTTC,CASSQRTGISFVQFF
TRBV20-1,-,TRBD2,TRBJ2-6,TGCAGTGCTAGCAACCCCGGGACTAGCGTCTCTGGGGCCAACGTCCTGACTTTC,CSASNPGTSVSGANVLTF
TRBV15,many,-,TRBJ2-5,TGTGCCACCAGCAGAGATCGCCAGACCCAGTACTTC,CATSRDRQTQYF
TRBV5-6,many,-,TRBJ2-5,TGTGCCAGCAGCTTGGGGGGCGGTCCTTCCCAGTACTTC,CASSLGGGPSQYF
TRBV5-1,many,-,TRBJ2-1,TGCGCCAGCAGCGAAGTGCCGCTAGACAATGGCAATGAGCAGTTCTTC,CASSEVPLDNGNEQFF
TRBV20-1,few,-,TRBJ2-2,TGCAGTGCTAGGAGGACTCGGCTCACCGGGGAGCTGTTTTTT,CSARRTRLTGELFF
TRBV5-1,-,TRBD2,TRBJ2-1,TGCGCCAGCAGCTTTACGACTAGCGGATACAATGAGCAGTTCTTC,CASSFTTSGYNEQFF
TRBV20-1,many,TRBD2,TRBJ2-7,TGCAGTGCTGTCGTCTTCAGCGGGGGGAGCTACGAGCAGTACTTC,CSAVVFSGGSYEQYF
TRBV14,many,TRBD1,TRBJ1-1,TGTGCCAGCAGCCAAGCGACAGGGGGCAGGGGCACTGAAGCTTTCTTT,CASSQATGGRGTEAFF
TRBV12-3/TRBV12-4,few,-,TRBJ2-3,TGTGCCAGCAGTTTCTTCGGGAGCGGCACAGATACGCAGTATTTT,CASSFFGSGTDTQYF
TRBV3-1,many,-,TRBJ1-3,TGTGCCAGCAGCTTACAAGGAAACACCATATATTTT,CASSLQGNTIYF
TRBV12-3/TRBV12-4,few,-,TRBJ1-2,TGTGCCAGCAGTCAAGAGAGGGGGATGGATAACTATGGCTACACCTTC,CASSQERGMDNYGYTF
TRBV12-3/TRBV12-4,many,TRBD1,TRBJ2-1,TGTGCCAGCAGTCCCGCCCGGGACAGAAGAAACAATGAGCAGTTCTTC,CASSPARDRRNNEQFF
TRBV5-6,many,-,TRBJ1-2,TGTGCCAGCAGCTTGGAAGAGCGGACCTATGGCTACACCTTC,CASSLEERTYGYTF
TRBV5-1,many,-,TRBJ2-3,TGCGCCAGCAGCTCCCTATCGGCCACCACAGATACGCAGTATTTT,CASSSLSATTDTQYF
TRBV12-3/TRBV12-4,few,TRBD1,TRBJ2-4,TGTGCCAGCAGTTTAGCCGGGACAGGCAGTATTCAGTACTTC,CASSLAGTGSIQYF
TRBV10-3,many,TRBD2,TRBJ2-3,TGTGCCTCGAGCGGGGGGCGAGATACGCAGTATTTT,CASSGGRDTQYF
TRBV20-1,many,TRBD1,TRBJ1-1,TGCAGTGCTAGTAATTGGGACAGTTTGAACACTGAAGCTTTCTTT,CSASNWDSLNTEAFF
TRBV24-1,many,-,TRBJ2-2,TGTGCCACCAGTGATTTGACAGACACCGGGGAGCTGTTTTTT,CATSDLTDTGELFF
TRBV5-1,many,-,TRBJ2-3,TGCGCCAGCAGCTTGGGGGCTAGTTCAGATACGCAGTATTTT,CASSLGASSDTQYF
TRBV20-1,many,-,TRBJ2-1,TGCAGTGCGCGGGACTCCCACTCTCCTTACAATGAGCAGTTCTTC,CSARDSHSPYNEQFF
TRBV5-1,many,TRBD2,TRBJ2-1,TGCGCCAGCAGCTTCGTTAGCGGGAGCTCCTACAATGAGCAGTTCTTC,CASSFVSGSSYNEQFF
TRBV5-6,-,TRBD2,TRBJ2-1,TGTGCCAGCAGCTTCGGACTAGCGGGGGTCTATGAGCAGTTCTTC,CASSFGLAGVYEQFF
TRBV5-1,-,TRBD2,TRBJ2-6,TGCGCCAGCAGCCCCGGGGGGAACTGGGGGGCCAACGTCCTGACTTTC,CASSPGGNWGANVLTF
TRBV20-1,many,TRBD2,TRBJ2-1,TGCAGTGCTCCCGACCCGAGGAGCGGGAGCCTCGGGTATGATGAGCAGTTCTTC,CSAPDPRSGSLGYDEQFF
TRBV12-3/TRBV12-4,-,-,TRBJ1-1,TGTGCCAGCAGCCAAACTAGGATGAACACTGAAGCTTTCTTT,CASSQTRMNTEAFF
TRBV12-3/TRBV12-4,many,-,TRBJ2-2,TGTGCCAGCAGTTTTATAGGTCAGAACACCGGGGAGCTGTTTTTT,CASSFIGQNTGELFF
TRBV12-3/TRBV12-4,few,-,TRBJ2-2,TGTGCCAGCAGTCACACCGGGGAGCTGTTTTTT,CASSHTGELFF
TRBV20-1,many,TRBD2,TRBJ2-1,TGCAGTGCTAGCGGGAGGGCCAATGAGCAGTTCTTC,CSASGRANEQFF
TRBV25-1,many,-,TRBJ2-5,TGTGCCAGCAGTGACAAGGGAGGAAGAGAGACCCAGTACTTC,CASSDKGGRETQYF
TRBV20-1,many,TRBD2,TRBJ2-7,TGCAGTGCTAAAGGGACTAGCGGCTACGAGCAGTACTTC,CSAKGTSGYEQYF
TRBV24-1,many,-,TRBJ2-1,TGTGCCACCAGTGATTTCTACAATGAGCAGTTCTTC,CATSDFYNEQFF
TRBV5-5,many,TRBD2,TRBJ2-1,TGTGCCAGCAGCTCCGATCTAGCGGGAACCTACAATGAGCAGTTCTTC,CASSSDLAGTYNEQFF
TRBV28,many,-,TRBJ2-5,TGTGCCAGCAGGAGGATCCAAGAGACCCAGTACTTC,CASRRIQETQYF
TRBV25-1,few,TRBD1,TRBJ1-2,TGTGCCAGCAGTCCTCACCGGACAGGTTACAACTATGGCTACACCTTC,CASSPHRTGYNYGYTF
TRBV28,many,-,TRBJ1-5,TGTGCCAGCAGTTTTTTACAAGGGGAGGCTCAGCCCCAGCATTTT,CASSFLQGEAQPQHF
TRBV5-1,many,-,TRBJ2-7,TGCGCCAGCAGCTTTTTTCCGGGGCCGAACTACGAGCAGTACTTC,CASSFFPGPNYEQYF
TRBV12-3/TRBV12-4,many,-,TRBJ1-2,TGTGCCAGCAGCCACGCCGCGAGGGGCTATGGCTACACCTTC,CASSHAARGYGYTF
TRBV10-2,many,-,TRBJ1-5,TGCGCCAGCAGCCGAGGGTGGGATAGCAATCAGCCCCAGCATTTT,CASSRGWDSNQPQHF
TRBV7-6,many,-,TRBJ2-5,TGTGCCAGCAGCTTAGGTGCGGCGAGTCGAGAGACCCAGTACTTC,CASSLGAASRETQYF
TRBV7-2,many,TRBD2,TRBJ2-1,TGTGCCAGCAGTGGGGAGCGGGGGCTCGAGCAGTTCTTC,CASSGERGLEQFF
TRBV12-3/TRBV12-4,-,-,TRBJ1-1,TGTGCCAGCAGTCCCGGGACATTAAGAACTGAAGCTTTCTTT,CASSPGTLRTEAFF
TRBV5-1,many,-,TRBJ2-5,TGCGCCAGCAGCCTTATGCCTGCTGGGGACAAAGACCAAGAGACCCAGTACTTC,CASSLMPAGDKDQETQYF
TRBV18,many,-,TRBJ2-6,TGTGCCAGCTCACCGCTGACAGGACCCCTCTCTGGGGCCAACGTCCTGACTTTC,CASSPLTGPLSGANVLTF
TRBV6-6,few,TRBD2,TRBJ2-3,TGTGCCAGCAGTTACCCGTCGGGGGGGCACTACGACCCAGATACGCAGTATTTT,CASSYPSGGHYDPDTQYF